This TCR beta chain was identified in a study of monozygotic twins with cystic fibrosis. The count of this clone is one. Its antigen is still unknown. TCRdb's table, derived via immunoSEQ multiplex PCR, lists solely in-frame clones and lacks some. The table has 15,000 to 25,000 clones, about 90% seen once. Notes on the study in general: Unrelated CF individuals shared fewer identical clonotypes than monozygotic CF twins. Co-twins had the most similar V usage for 13 of 16 pairs, J for 8.

This CDR3 comprises 16 residues. Per germline, CDR1 SGHRS and CDR2 YFSETQ. V was cut by 0 bases and J by 0 bases, with 9 bases left in between. The chain links TRBV5-1 to TRBJ2-2, with a weak D call TRBD2 (5 bases). The specimen sequenced was blood. The sequence came from a girl aged 2 to 9 with cystic fibrosis. The CDR3 nucleotides read TGCGCCAGCAGCTTGGCGGGAACTGCGAACACCGGGGAGCTGTTTTTT. It codes for CASSLAGTANTGELFF.